The sequence of this T cell receptor (beta chain) was determined in a study of identical twins' blood T cells. This CDR3 region has 15 residues. V shed 5 bases and J shed 1 base, with 17 bases lying between them. Germline CDR1 DFQATT, CDR2 SNEGSKA (reference sequence). Each TCR cDNA library carried sample-specific barcodes on both ends. From the 5' RACE reads, TCRdb called clonotypes with MiXCR, one entry per CDR3 protein. The table lists hundreds of thousands of distinct CDR3 sequences, 25% to 35% of them singletons. The sample comprised PBMCs. This chain uses TRBV20-1 with TRBJ2-5, with D possibly being TRBD2 (6 bases). This clonotype originated in a woman between 18 and 50 years old in good health. CDR3: CSAFSGWRAQETQYF. The CDR3 DNA reads as TGCAGTGCTTTCTCAGGGTGGAGGGCCCAAGAGACCCAGTACTTC.